This T cell receptor beta chain was profiled in a study of blood T cell repertoires in COVID-19. Germline CDR1 is MNHEY and CDR2 is SMNVEV (reference sequence). V shed 5 bases and J 8 bases; nucleotides not matched to a gene: 6. CDR3 length: 16 amino acids. TCRdb keeps only in-frame clones here, not all; method: immunoSEQ multiplex PCR. The sample records a few hundred thousand clones, approximately 87% being singletons. Sequenced sample: PBMCs or T cells enriched from blood (not recorded which). The chain recombines TRBV27 with TRBJ2-1; 16 positions agree with TRBD2. This sequence was found in a man aged 40-49 years in a cohort exposed to, infected with or recovered from COVID-19 (not recorded which). The CDR3 is CASSVLGTSGRDEQFF. CDR3 in DNA: TGTGCCAGCAGTGTCCTCGGGACTAGCGGGAGGGATGAGCAGTTCTTC.